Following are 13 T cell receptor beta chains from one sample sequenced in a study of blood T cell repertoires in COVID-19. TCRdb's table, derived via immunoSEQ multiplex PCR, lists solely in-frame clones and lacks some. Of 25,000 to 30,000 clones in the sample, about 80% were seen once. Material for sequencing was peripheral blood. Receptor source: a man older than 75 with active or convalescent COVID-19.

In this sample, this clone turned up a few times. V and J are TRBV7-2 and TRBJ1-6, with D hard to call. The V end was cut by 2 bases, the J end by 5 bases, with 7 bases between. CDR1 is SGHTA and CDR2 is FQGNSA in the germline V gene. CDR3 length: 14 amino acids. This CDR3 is CASSLTVDNSPLHF. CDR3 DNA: TGTGCCAGCAGCTTAACAGTAGATAATTCACCCCTCCACTTT.

CDR3 in DNA: TGTGCCAGCAGGCCCGGAGGGGCTAATGAAAAACTGTTTTTT. This encodes CASRPGGANEKLFF. The chain combines TRBV6-5 with TRBJ1-4, with a weak D call TRBD1 (5 bases). Trimming removed 6 bases from V and 3 bases from J, with 11 bases in between. In germline, CDR1 is MNHEY, CDR2 SVGAGI. The CDR3 contains 14 residues.

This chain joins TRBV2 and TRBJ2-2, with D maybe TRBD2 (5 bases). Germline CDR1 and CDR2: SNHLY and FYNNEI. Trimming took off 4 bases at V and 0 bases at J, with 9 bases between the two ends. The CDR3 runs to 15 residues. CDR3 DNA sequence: TGTGCCAGCAGTGCTAGCCCCTCGAACACCGGGGAGCTGTTTTTT. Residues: CASSASPSNTGELFF.

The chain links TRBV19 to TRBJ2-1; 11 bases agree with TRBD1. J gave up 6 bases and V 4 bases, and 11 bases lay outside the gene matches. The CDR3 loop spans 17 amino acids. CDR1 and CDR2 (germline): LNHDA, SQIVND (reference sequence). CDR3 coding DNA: TGTGCCAGTAGTAGAAACCCCGGGACAGGGGGTATCAATGAGCAGTTCTTC. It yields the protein CASSRNPGTGGINEQFF. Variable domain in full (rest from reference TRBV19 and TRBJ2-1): DGGITQSPKYLFRKEGQNVTLSCEQNLNHDAMYWYRQDPGQGLRLIYYSQIVNDFQKGDIAEGYSVSREKKESFPLTVTSAQKNPTAFYLCASSRNPGTGGINEQFFGPGTRLTVL.

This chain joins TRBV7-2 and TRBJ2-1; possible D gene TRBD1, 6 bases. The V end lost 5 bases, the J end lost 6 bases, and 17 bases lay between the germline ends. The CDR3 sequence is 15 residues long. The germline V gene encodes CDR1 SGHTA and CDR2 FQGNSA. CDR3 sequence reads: CASSGPSRGLNEQFF. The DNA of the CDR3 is TGTGCCAGCAGCGGTCCGAGCAGGGGCCTCAATGAGCAGTTCTTC.

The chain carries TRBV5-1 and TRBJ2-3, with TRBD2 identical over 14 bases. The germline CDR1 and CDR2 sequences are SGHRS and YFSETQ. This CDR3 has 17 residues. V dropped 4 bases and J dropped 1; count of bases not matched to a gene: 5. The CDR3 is CASSPGTSGGGTDTQYF. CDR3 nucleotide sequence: TGCGCCAGCAGCCCCGGGACTAGCGGGGGTGGCACAGATACGCAGTATTTT.

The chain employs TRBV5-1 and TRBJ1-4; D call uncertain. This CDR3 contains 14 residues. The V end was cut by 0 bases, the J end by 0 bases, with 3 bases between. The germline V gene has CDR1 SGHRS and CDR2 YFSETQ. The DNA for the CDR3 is TGCGCCAGCAGCTTGGGAGCAACTAATGAAAAACTGTTTTTT. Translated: CASSLGATNEKLFF.

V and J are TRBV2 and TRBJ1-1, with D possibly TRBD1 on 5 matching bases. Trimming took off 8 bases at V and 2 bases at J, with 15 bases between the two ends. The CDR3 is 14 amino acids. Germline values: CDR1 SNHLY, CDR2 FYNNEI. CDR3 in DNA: TGTGCCAGCTTAGCAGGGCCGGGTAACACTGAAGCTTTCTTT. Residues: CASLAGPGNTEAFF.

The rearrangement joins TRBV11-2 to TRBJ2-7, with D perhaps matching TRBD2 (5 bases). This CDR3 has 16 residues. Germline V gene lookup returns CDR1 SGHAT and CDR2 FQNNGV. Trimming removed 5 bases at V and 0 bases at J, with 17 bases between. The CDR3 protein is CASSHKEGFSSYEQYF. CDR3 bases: TGTGCCAGCAGCCATAAAGAGGGATTCAGCTCCTACGAGCAGTACTTC.

The CDR3 DNA is TGTGCCAGCAGCCAAGATGAGACCGGGGAGCTGTTTTTT. It yields the protein CASSQDETGELFF. V and J are TRBV4-2 and TRBJ2-2, with D uncertain. This CDR3 contains 13 residues. CDR1 and CDR2 from the germline V gene are LGHNA and YNFKEQ. Between the trimmed V and J ends, which lost 0 bases and 5 bases, there was a span of 4 bases.

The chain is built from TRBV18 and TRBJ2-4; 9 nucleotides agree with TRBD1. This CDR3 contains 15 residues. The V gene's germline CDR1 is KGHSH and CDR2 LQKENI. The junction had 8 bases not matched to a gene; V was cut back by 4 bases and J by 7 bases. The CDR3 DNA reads TGTGCCAGCTCACTTAGACAGGGGGAAGGGAACATTCAGTACTTC. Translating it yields CASSLRQGEGNIQYF.

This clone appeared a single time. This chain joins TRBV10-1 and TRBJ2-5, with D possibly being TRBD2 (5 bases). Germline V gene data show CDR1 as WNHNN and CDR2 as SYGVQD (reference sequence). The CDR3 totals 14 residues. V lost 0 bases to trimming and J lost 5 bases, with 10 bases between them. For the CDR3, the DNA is TGCGCCAGCAGTGAGTCTCGACTAACGGAGACCCAGTACTTC. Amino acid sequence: CASSESRLTETQYF.

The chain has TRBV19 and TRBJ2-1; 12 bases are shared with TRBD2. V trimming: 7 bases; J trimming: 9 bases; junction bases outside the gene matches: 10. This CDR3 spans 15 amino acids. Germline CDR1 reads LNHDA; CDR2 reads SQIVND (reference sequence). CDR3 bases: TGTGCCAGTAAGACACTAGCGGGGGGTAAAGGTGAGCAGTTCTTC. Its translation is CASKTLAGGKGEQFF. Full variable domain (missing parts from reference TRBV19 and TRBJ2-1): DGGITQSPKYLFRKEGQNVTLSCEQNLNHDAMYWYRQDPGQGLRLIYYSQIVNDFQKGDIAEGYSVSREKKESFPLTVTSAQKNPTAFYLCASKTLAGGKGEQFFGPGTRLTVL.